Reported below is one TCR beta chain. This sample was taken from a study of blood T cell repertoires in COVID-19. Study-level information: Acute and convalescent COVID-19 samples came from the United States, Italy and Spain.

This CDR3 comprises 18 residues. The germline gives CDR1 MNHEY, CDR2 SMNVEV (reference sequence). V trimming: 3 bases; J trimming: 5 bases; junction bases outside the gene matches: 15. The authors' processing: For nucleated cells, counts were estimated from reference gene primer amplification. Assay used: immunoSEQ multiplex PCR; TCRdb lists only in-frame clones, some missing. That table furnishes V, J and clone size, whereas the DNA furnished D and trimming. The data show tens of thousands of clones, 75% to 90% seen once. The material sequenced was peripheral blood. This TCR was sampled from an elderly woman with acute or convalescent COVID-19. This chain uses TRBV27 with TRBJ2-5, with 10 bases lining up with TRBD2. Written as DNA, the CDR3 is TGTGCCAGCAGTTTTTTTGGGCTAGCGGGAGTCCCCCCTGAGACCCAGTACTTC. This encodes CASSFFGLAGVPPETQYF.